This T cell receptor beta chain was identified in a study of CD8+ T cells in alopecia areata. Points from the study as a whole: It was lesional scalp, especially alopecia totalis/universalis, that showed higher clonality than normal scalp. Between patients, shared TCR sequences were less clear than in mice. This was possibly due in part to HLA diversity in the patient population. Resident alphabeta T-cell populations of normal skin are likewise subject to sequencing in scalp samples.

RNA extraction was followed by reverse transcription into cDNA, which acted as the sequencing template. Here immunoSEQ multiplex PCR was the method, and the copy in TCRdb shows in-frame clones only, minus some. In the table there are 100,000 to 150,000 clones, around 45% of which are singletons. With 8 bases removed from V and 4 bases from J, the gap between germline ends came to 14 bases. The germline V gene has CDR1 MDHEN and CDR2 SYDVKM. CDR3 length: 14 residues. This clone was detected only a few times. The antigen remains undetermined. As part of sample collection, lesional scalp punch biopsies and peripheral blood were taken from alopecia areata patients.

Sample: NKG2D-low CD8+ T cells sorted from blood. The V gene is TRBV28, the J gene TRBJ2-2; D unresolved. This TCR was recovered from a human donor with alopecia areata. CDR3 residues: CASSFRRSTGELFF. CDR3 DNA: TGTGCCAGCTCATTTAGGCGGTCCACCGGGGAGCTGTTTTTT.